Given below is one T cell receptor beta chain in context. Its antigen is not identified. Time point described: patch test 1, 2 weeks after DPC sensitization. Treatment noted: therapeutic diphenylcyclopropenone sensitization with weekly scalp DPC. Total RNA was isolated from unfractionated whole blood. The germline CDR1 and CDR2 sequences are SNHLY and FYNNEI. V lost 8 bases to trimming and J lost 0 bases; unmatched junction nucleotides: 0. This CDR3 contains 14 residues. The data were taken from a study of human T cells and chemical hapten exposure. Findings and limits, study-wide: There were significantly more large CDR3 similarity clusters among expanded TCRs than among controls.

MiXCR, applied by TCRdb to the RACE reads, yields one record per CDR3 protein. The repertoire has fewer than 500,000 distinct CDR3 sequences, roughly 4.8% of them found once; the top ten carry around 2%. This chain joins TRBV2 and TRBJ1-4; 10 nucleotides align to TRBD1. The receptor was derived from a woman in her forties or fifties with alopecia areata. Some clones in this sample may be carry-over from other donors' samples. This specimen was whole blood, taken in connection with sensitization to the hapten diphenylcyclopropenone (DPC). The CDR3 region has the DNA TGTGCCAGCGGGACAGGGGCAACTAATGAAAAACTGTTTTTT. This codes for CASGTGATNEKLFF.